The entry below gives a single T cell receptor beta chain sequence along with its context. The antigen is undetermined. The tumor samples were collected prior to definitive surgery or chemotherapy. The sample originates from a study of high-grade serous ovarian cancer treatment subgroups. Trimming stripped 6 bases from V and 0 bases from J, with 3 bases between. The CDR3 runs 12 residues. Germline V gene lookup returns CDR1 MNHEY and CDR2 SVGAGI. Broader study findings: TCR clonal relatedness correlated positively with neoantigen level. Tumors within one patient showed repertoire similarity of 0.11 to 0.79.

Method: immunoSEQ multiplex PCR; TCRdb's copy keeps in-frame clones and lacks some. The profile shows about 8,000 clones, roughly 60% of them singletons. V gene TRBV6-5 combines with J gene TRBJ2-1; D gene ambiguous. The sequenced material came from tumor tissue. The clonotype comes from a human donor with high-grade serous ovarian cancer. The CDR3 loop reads CASRVSYNEQFF. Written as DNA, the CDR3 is TGTGCCAGCAGGGTCTCCTACAATGAGCAGTTCTTC.